This entry lists 25 T cell receptor beta chains sequenced from one sample in a study of blood T cell repertoires in COVID-19. Assay: immunoSEQ multiplex PCR; the TCRdb copy retains only in-frame clones and omits some. The table has some 240,000 clones, around 87% seen once; the top ten hold 2% to 2.5%. Sequencing input: peripheral blood. These receptors were obtained from a woman aged 60 to 75 with COVID-19, enrolled during active disease.

The chain has TRBV2 and TRBJ1-5; 7 bases match TRBD1. J gave up 1 base and V 6 bases, and 3 bases lay outside the gene matches. The length of the CDR3 is 14 residues. Per the germline V gene, CDR1 is SNHLY and CDR2 is FYNNEI. The CDR3 here is CASSEQGSNQPQHF. The CDR3 DNA is TGTGCCAGCAGCGAACAGGGGAGCAATCAGCCCCAGCATTTT.

The V call is TRBV6-2 or TRBV6-3, the J call TRBJ1-2; D is ambiguous. The V gene lost 6 bases and the J gene lost 6 bases, with 14 bases spanning the gap. CDR3 size: 13 residues. Germline V gene lookup returns CDR1 MNHEY and CDR2 SVGEGT. Written as DNA, the CDR3 is TGTGCCAGCAGCCACGGTAAGAAAGATGGCTACACCTTC. This encodes CASSHGKKDGYTF.

The chain joins TRBV19 to TRBJ2-1; D gene uncertain. The CDR3 is 15 residues long. Germline V gene sequence: CDR1 LNHDA, CDR2 SQIVND (reference sequence). V was shortened by 6 bases and J by 2 bases, with 14 bases between the two germline ends. CDR3 sequence reads: CASRRREGTYNEQFF. The CDR3 DNA is TGTGCCAGTAGGCGGAGAGAAGGAACCTACAATGAGCAGTTCTTC.

The chain couples TRBV27 to TRBJ1-1; a possible D gene is TRBD1 (6 bases). Germline CDR1 MNHEY, CDR2 SMNVEV (reference sequence). V was pared by 8 bases and J by 0 bases, with 16 bases between. This CDR3 has 15 amino acids. Here the CDR3 reads CASRPGHNMNTEAFF. In DNA form, the CDR3 reads TGTGCCAGCCGACCGGGACACAACATGAACACTGAAGCTTTCTTT.

This clone was counted between two and nine times. V and J are TRBV27 and TRBJ1-3; D remains ambiguous. The V and J ends lost 3 bases and 0 bases respectively, with 15 bases between them. Germline CDR1 reads MNHEY; CDR2 reads SMNVEV (reference sequence). The CDR3 length is 17 residues. The CDR3 nucleotides read TGTGCCAGCAGTTTTTTCCGGGAACAACTCTCTGGAAACACCATATATTTT. It yields the protein CASSFFREQLSGNTIYF.

The chain uses TRBV19 and TRBJ2-1; TRBD1 agrees at 9 bases. Germline V lookup: CDR1 LNHDA, CDR2 SQIVND (reference sequence). V shed 0 bases, J shed 4 bases, and the junction held 4 bases outside the gene matches. The CDR3 contains 16 residues. The CDR3 protein is CASSIEGTGTYNEQFF. In DNA form, the CDR3 reads TGTGCCAGTAGTATAGAAGGGACAGGGACTTACAATGAGCAGTTCTTC.

The chain has TRBV10-3 and TRBJ2-3; 12 bases align to TRBD1. V gave up 0 bases and J gave up 5 bases; unmatched junction bases: 6. The CDR3 sequence is 17 residues long. Germline values: CDR1 ENHRY, CDR2 SYGVKD. The CDR3 here is CAISESSGQGAQDTQYF. The CDR3 region has the DNA TGTGCCATCAGTGAGTCCTCGGGACAGGGGGCGCAAGATACGCAGTATTTT.

The chain has TRBV11-1 and TRBJ1-2; TRBD1 is a possible D gene (5 bases). The CDR3 length is 14 residues. The ends were cut back, 7 bases at V and 5 bases at J, with 17 bases in the middle. The germline V gene has CDR1 SGHAT and CDR2 FQDESV (reference sequence). The CDR3: CASTPGPGVYGYTF. The CDR3 bases are TGTGCCAGCACCCCGGGACCGGGAGTATATGGCTACACCTTC.

This chain's CDR3 is CASSVPLGGTEGYTF. The CDR3 nucleotides read TGTGCCAGCAGCGTACCTCTCGGGGGAACGGAGGGCTACACCTTC. V gene TRBV9 combines with J gene TRBJ1-2; tentatively, D is TRBD1 (5 bases). Germline V CDR1 and CDR2: SGDLS, YYNGEE. The CDR3 has 15 amino acids. V shed 1 base and J shed 8 bases, with 18 bases lying between them. Supplemented by reference TRBV9 and TRBJ1-2, the full variable domain reads DSGVTQTPKHLITATGQRVTLRCSPRSGDLSVYWYQQSLDQGLQFLIQYYNGEERAKGNILERFSAQQFPDLHSELNLSSLELGDSALYFCASSVPLGGTEGYTFGSGTRLTVV.

The V call is TRBV4-1, the J call TRBJ2-5, with D unresolved. Germline-derived CDR1 and CDR2 are MGHRA and YSYEKL. The germline V and J ends were trimmed by 3 bases and 5 bases, with 13 bases remaining between them. The CDR3 totals 14 residues. The chain's CDR3 is CASSHAYAKETQYF. In nucleotides, the CDR3 is TGCGCCAGCAGCCATGCGTATGCGAAGGAGACCCAGTACTTC.

The gene calls are TRBV9 and TRBJ1-4; D might be TRBD1 (6 bases). This CDR3 has 16 residues. Looked up from germline, CDR1 is SGDLS and CDR2 is YYNGEE. V gave up 4 bases and J gave up 11 bases, with 24 bases separating them. DNA of the CDR3: TGTGCCAGCAGCCCTGACAGGCGTGAGTCGCAAAAGAAACTGTTTTTT. Amino acids: CASSPDRRESQKKLFF.

The genes are TRBV19 and TRBJ2-1, with 7 bases aligning to TRBD1. Germline values: CDR1 LNHDA, CDR2 SQIVND (reference sequence). This CDR3 is 14 amino acids long. Trimming at V came to 6 bases and at J to 1 base, leaving 3 bases not matched to a gene. The CDR3 spells CASSRQGSYNEQFF. CDR3 nucleotide sequence: TGTGCCAGTAGCAGACAGGGATCCTACAATGAGCAGTTCTTC. The full variable domain, rest sourced from reference TRBV19 and TRBJ2-1, is DGGITQSPKYLFRKEGQNVTLSCEQNLNHDAMYWYRQDPGQGLRLIYYSQIVNDFQKGDIAEGYSVSREKKESFPLTVTSAQKNPTAFYLCASSRQGSYNEQFFGPGTRLTVL.

The chain uses TRBV7-2 and TRBJ2-3, with D unresolved. The germline V and J ends were trimmed by 1 base and 6 bases, with 8 bases remaining between them. Looked up from germline, CDR1 is SGHTA and CDR2 is FQGNSA. The CDR3 contains 13 residues. CDR3 sequence (DNA): TGTGCCAGCAGCTTAGTTCCGGGTGATACGCAGTATTTT. Protein sequence: CASSLVPGDTQYF.

The J gene is TRBJ1-5, the V gene TRBV9, with D possibly matching TRBD1 (6 bases). There are 15 residues in the CDR3. Germline CDR1 reads SGDLS; CDR2 reads YYNGEE. V lost 1 base to trimming and J lost 4 bases, with 12 bases between them. CDR3 sequence (DNA): TGTGCCAGCAGCGTATCCGGACAGTTAAATCAGCCCCAGCATTTT. Encoded protein: CASSVSGQLNQPQHF. Full variable domain (missing parts from reference TRBV9 and TRBJ1-5): DSGVTQTPKHLITATGQRVTLRCSPRSGDLSVYWYQQSLDQGLQFLIQYYNGEERAKGNILERFSAQQFPDLHSELNLSSLELGDSALYFCASSVSGQLNQPQHFGDGTRLSIL.

In this sample, this clone turned up once. The chain joins TRBV6-2 or TRBV6-3 to TRBJ1-1; 9 bases are a match to TRBD1. Germline trimming cut 4 bases from V and 0 bases from J; bases unmatched to any gene: 9. The CDR3 runs to 17 residues. Germline V lookup: CDR1 MNHEY, CDR2 SVGEGT. CDR3 protein: CASSFPDRGVMNTEAFF. CDR3 nucleotide sequence: TGTGCCAGCAGTTTCCCCGACAGGGGGGTAATGAACACTGAAGCTTTCTTT.

V usage is TRBV21-1 and J usage is TRBJ1-5. TRBV21-1 counts as a pseudogene. There are 14 residues in the CDR3. CDR3 protein: CASSKGGWGQPQHF. CDR3 coding DNA: TGTGCCAGCAGCAAAGGAGGGTGGGGTCAGCCCCAGCATTTT.

The DNA of the CDR3 is TGTGCCAGCAGTCCGGTGGGGCACACTGAAGCTTTCTTT. Residues: CASSPVGHTEAFF. The rearrangement joins TRBV6-2 or TRBV6-3 to TRBJ1-1; TRBD1 might be the D (5 bases). The CDR3 sequence is 13 residues long. Germline CDR1 is MNHEY and CDR2 is SVGEGT. The V and J ends lost 5 bases and 3 bases respectively, with 10 bases between them.

J is TRBJ1-4 and V is TRBV2, with D perhaps TRBD1 (6 bases). The ends were cut back, 7 bases at V and 13 bases at J, with 16 bases in the middle. Per germline, CDR1 SNHLY and CDR2 FYNNEI. The CDR3 is 12 residues long. The CDR3 loop reads CASTYGGRGLFF. The CDR3 nucleotides read TGTGCCAGCACCTACGGGGGGCGAGGACTGTTTTTT.

This chain connects TRBV27 to TRBJ1-2; 7 bases line up with TRBD1. V lost 6 bases, J lost 4 bases, and 11 bases stayed unmatched. The V gene's germline CDR1 is MNHEY and CDR2 SMNVEV (reference sequence). The CDR3 is made up of 15 amino acids. For the CDR3, the DNA is TGTGCCAGCAGCCCAAACAGGGGAAGAGGCTATGGCTACACCTTC. Amino acids: CASSPNRGRGYGYTF.

The genes are TRBV7-9 and TRBJ1-1; 7 bases map to TRBD1. Germline V CDR1 and CDR2: SEHNR, FQNEAQ (reference sequence). The length of the CDR3 is 14 residues. J lost 3 bases, V lost 7 bases, and 8 bases had no gene match. This CDR3 is CASIPDRADTEAFF. The CDR3 region has the DNA TGTGCCAGCATCCCTGACAGGGCCGACACTGAAGCTTTCTTT.

V usage is TRBV25-1 and J usage is TRBJ1-6; D is uncertain. Germline V gene sequence: CDR1 MGHDK, CDR2 SYGVNS. This CDR3 is built from 14 residues. V was cut by 6 bases and J by 7 bases, with 13 bases left in between. The CDR3 is CASSLTVTNSPLHF. DNA of the CDR3: TGTGCCAGCAGCCTCACAGTAACCAATTCACCCCTCCACTTT.

A single count supports this clone. The J gene is TRBJ1-5, the V gene TRBV6-5; no clear D gene. The CDR3 covers 14 residues. Deletions cut 4 bases from V and 3 bases from J, with 10 bases between. CDR1 is MNHEY and CDR2 is SVGAGI in the germline V gene. CDR3 DNA sequence: TGTGCCAGCAGTTTAGGGAGGGTCAATCAGCCCCAGCATTTT. This translates into CASSLGRVNQPQHF.

The V gene is TRBV19, the J gene TRBJ2-1; D not certain. Between the trimmed V and J ends, which lost 6 bases and 4 bases, there was a span of 10 bases. Germline loops: CDR1 LNHDA, CDR2 SQIVND (reference sequence). The CDR3 runs to 13 residues. The CDR3 spells CASSPTGYNEQFF. The CDR3 DNA follows: TGTGCCAGTAGCCCGACTGGATACAATGAGCAGTTCTTC.

This clone was counted a few times. The chain employs TRBV3-1 (or the pseudogene TRBV3-2) and TRBJ1-1; tentative D call: TRBD1 (5 bases). The germline V gene has CDR1 LGHDT and CDR2 YNNKEL (reference sequence). The CDR3 loop spans 14 amino acids. Trimming took off 1 base at V and 3 bases at J, with 9 bases between the two ends. CDR3 DNA: TGTGCCAGCAGCCAAGGGGGCGCGTACACTGAAGCTTTCTTT. Translating gives CASSQGGAYTEAFF.

The chain is built from TRBV15 and TRBJ2-1, with 7 nucleotides matching TRBD2. Germline CDR1 is LNHNV and CDR2 is YYDKDF (reference sequence). Trimming at V came to 3 bases and at J to 12 bases, leaving 5 bases not matched to a gene. This CDR3 spans 12 amino acids. CDR3 residues: CATSSIGGRQFF. The CDR3 DNA sequence: TGTGCCACCAGCAGTATCGGGGGGAGGCAGTTCTTC.